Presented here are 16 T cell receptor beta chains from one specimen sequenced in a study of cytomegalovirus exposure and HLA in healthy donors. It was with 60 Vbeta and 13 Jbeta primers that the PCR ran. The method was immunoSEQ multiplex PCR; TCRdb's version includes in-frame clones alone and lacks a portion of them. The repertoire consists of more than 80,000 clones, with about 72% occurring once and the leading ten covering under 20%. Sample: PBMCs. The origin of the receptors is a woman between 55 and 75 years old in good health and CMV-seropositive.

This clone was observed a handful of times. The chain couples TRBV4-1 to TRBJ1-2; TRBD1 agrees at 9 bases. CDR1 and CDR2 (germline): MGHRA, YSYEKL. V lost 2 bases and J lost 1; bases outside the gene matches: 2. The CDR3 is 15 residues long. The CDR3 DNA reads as TGCGCCAGCAGCCAACGGACAGGGGTTAACTATGGCTACACCTTC. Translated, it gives CASSQRTGVNYGYTF.

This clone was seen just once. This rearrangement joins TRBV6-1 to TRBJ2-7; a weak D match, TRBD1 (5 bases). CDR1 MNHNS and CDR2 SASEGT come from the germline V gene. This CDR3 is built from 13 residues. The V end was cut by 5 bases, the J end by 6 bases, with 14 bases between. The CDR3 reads CASSSGWRREQYF. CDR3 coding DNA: TGTGCCAGCAGTTCAGGGTGGCGTCGCGAGCAGTACTTC.

CDR3 protein: CASSRLAKDGTYEQYF. The DNA for the CDR3 is TGTGCCAGCAGCAGGTTAGCGAAGGACGGGACCTACGAGCAGTACTTC. This chain joins TRBV5-4 and TRBJ2-7, with TRBD2 as a possible D gene (5 bases). Germline V lookup: CDR1 SGHNT, CDR2 YYREEE (reference sequence). V shed 4 bases and J shed 2 bases, with 19 bases lying between them. The CDR3 sequence is 16 residues long.

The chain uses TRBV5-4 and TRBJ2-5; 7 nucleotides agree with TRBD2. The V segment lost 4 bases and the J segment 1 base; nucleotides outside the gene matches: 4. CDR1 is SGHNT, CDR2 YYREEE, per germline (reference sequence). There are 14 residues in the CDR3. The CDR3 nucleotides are TGTGCCAGCAGCGACACGGGGGGCCAAGAGACCCAGTACTTC. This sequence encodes CASSDTGGQETQYF.

In DNA, the CDR3 is TGTGCCAGCAGAGGGACAGGACTTGAGCCCCAGCATTTT. Its translation: CASRGTGLEPQHF. The V and J genes are TRBV25-1 and TRBJ1-5, with 8 bases matching TRBD1. The CDR3 length is 13 residues. V lost 6 bases to trimming and J lost 8 bases; unmatched junction nucleotides: 6. Germline V gene sequence: CDR1 MGHDK, CDR2 SYGVNS.

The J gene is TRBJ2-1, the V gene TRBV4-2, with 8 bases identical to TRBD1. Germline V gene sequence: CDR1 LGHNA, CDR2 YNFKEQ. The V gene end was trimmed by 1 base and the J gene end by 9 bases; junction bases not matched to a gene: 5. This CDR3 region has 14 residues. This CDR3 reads CASSQVQGAAEQFF. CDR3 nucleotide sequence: TGTGCCAGCAGCCAAGTTCAGGGGGCTGCTGAGCAGTTCTTC.

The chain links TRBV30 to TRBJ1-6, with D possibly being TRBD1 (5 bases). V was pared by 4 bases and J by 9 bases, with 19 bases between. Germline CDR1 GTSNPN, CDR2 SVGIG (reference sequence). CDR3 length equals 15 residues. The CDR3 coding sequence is TGTGCCTGGATCCTCTCGGGAGGGGTGAGTTCACCCCTCCACTTT. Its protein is CAWILSGGVSSPLHF. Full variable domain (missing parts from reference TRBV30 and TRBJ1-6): SQTIHQWPATLVQPVGSPLSLECTVEGTSNPNLYWYRQAAGRGLQLLFYSVGIGQISSEVPQNLSASRPQDRQFILSSKKLLLSDSGFYLCAWILSGGVSSPLHFGNGTRLTVT.

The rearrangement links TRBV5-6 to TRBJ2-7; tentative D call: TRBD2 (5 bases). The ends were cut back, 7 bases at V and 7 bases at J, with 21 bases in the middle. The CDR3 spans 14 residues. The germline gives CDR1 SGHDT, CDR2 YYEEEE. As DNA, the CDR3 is TGTGCCAGCCTTCTCACTACGCGGGCCAGGGAGCAGTACTTC. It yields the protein CASLLTTRAREQYF.

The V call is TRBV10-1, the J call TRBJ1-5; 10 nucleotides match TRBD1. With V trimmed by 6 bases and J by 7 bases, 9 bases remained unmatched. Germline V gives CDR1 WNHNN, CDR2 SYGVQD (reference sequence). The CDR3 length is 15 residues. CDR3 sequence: CASSDGTGDRQPQHF. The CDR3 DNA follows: TGCGCCAGCAGCGATGGGACAGGGGACCGGCAGCCCCAGCATTTT.

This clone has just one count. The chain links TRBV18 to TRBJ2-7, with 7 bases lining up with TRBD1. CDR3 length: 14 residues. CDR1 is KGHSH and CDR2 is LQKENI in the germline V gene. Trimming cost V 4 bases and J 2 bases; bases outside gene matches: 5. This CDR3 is CASSLTGTAYEQYF. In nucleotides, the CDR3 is TGTGCCAGCTCACTCACCGGGACAGCCTACGAGCAGTACTTC. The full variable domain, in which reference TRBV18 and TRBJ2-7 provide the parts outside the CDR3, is NAGVMQNPRHLVRRRGQEARLRCSPMKGHSHVYWYRQLPEEGLKFMVYLQKENIIDESGMPKERFSAEFPKEGPSILRIQQVVRGDSAAYFCASSLTGTAYEQYFGPGTRLTVT.

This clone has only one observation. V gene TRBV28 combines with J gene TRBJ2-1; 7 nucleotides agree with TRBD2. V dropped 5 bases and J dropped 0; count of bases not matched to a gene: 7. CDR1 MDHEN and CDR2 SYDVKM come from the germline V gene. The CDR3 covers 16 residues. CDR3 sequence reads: CASSGLLAGSYNEQFF. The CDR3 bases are TGTGCCAGCAGTGGTCTTTTAGCGGGCTCCTACAATGAGCAGTTCTTC.

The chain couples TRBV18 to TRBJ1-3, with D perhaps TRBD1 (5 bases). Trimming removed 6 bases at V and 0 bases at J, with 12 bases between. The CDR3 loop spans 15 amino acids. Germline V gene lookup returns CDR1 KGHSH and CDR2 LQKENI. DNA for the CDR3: TGTGCCAGCTCCCCTGACAGATCCTCTGGAAACACCATATATTTT. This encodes CASSPDRSSGNTIYF.

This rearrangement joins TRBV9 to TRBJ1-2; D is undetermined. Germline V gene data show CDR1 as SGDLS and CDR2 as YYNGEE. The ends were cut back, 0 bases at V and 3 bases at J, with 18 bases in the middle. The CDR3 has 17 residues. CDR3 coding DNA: TGTGCCAGCAGCGTAGGGACGGAGGCCAGCGACTACTATGGCTACACCTTC. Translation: CASSVGTEASDYYGYTF. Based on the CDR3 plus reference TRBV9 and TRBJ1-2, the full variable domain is DSGVTQTPKHLITATGQRVTLRCSPRSGDLSVYWYQQSLDQGLQFLIQYYNGEERAKGNILERFSAQQFPDLHSELNLSSLELGDSALYFCASSVGTEASDYYGYTFGSGTRLTVV.

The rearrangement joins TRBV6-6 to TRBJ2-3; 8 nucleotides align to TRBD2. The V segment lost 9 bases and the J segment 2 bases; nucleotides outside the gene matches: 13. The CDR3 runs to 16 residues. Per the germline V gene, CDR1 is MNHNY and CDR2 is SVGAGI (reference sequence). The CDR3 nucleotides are TGTGCCAGTAGTCTTCTGGGTAGCGGGAACACAGATACGCAGTATTTT. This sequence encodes CASSLLGSGNTDTQYF.

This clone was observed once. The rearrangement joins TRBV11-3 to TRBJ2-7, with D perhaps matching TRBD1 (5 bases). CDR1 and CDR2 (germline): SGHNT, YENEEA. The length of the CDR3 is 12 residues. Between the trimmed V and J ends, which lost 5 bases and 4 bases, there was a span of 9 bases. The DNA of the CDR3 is TGTGCCAGCAGCCGTCAGGGTTACGAGCAGTACTTC. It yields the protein CASSRQGYEQYF.

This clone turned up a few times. The CDR3 DNA is TGCGCCAGCAGCTCAGGGGGCACTGAAGCTTTCTTT. Amino acid sequence: CASSSGGTEAFF. This chain joins TRBV5-1 and TRBJ1-1, with 7 bases aligning to TRBD1. The length of the CDR3 is 12 residues. Per the germline V gene, CDR1 is SGHRS and CDR2 is YFSETQ. Trimming at V came to 3 bases and at J to 4 bases, leaving 0 bases not matched to a gene. Full variable domain (missing parts from reference TRBV5-1 and TRBJ1-1): KAGVTQTPRYLIKTRGQQVTLSCSPISGHRSVSWYQQTPGQGLQFLFEYFSETQRNKGNFPGRFSGRQFSNSRSEMNVSTLELGDSALYLCASSSGGTEAFFGQGTRLTVV.